The sequence of this T cell receptor beta chain was determined in a study of cytomegalovirus exposure and HLA in healthy donors. V gave up 5 bases and J gave up 2 bases, with 13 bases separating them. Germline V gene lookup returns CDR1 MNHNY and CDR2 SVGAGI (reference sequence). The CDR3 runs 15 residues. Comments on this clone: Its antigen is as yet unknown.

Findings and caveats of the study: Later analysis reportedly placed an Asian-associated ancestry cluster below the roughly 630-donor mean in N-insertions.

Use of 60 Vbeta and 13 Jbeta primers characterized the PCR. The data were produced by immunoSEQ multiplex PCR, yet TCRdb's version contains in-frame clones alone and is incomplete. The sample lists approximately 190,000 clones, about 84% occurring once. This TCR was sampled from a woman aged 30 to 39 in good health and CMV-seropositive. V and J are TRBV6-6 and TRBJ1-3; D perhaps matches TRBD1 (5 bases). Sequencing input: PBMCs. The CDR3 DNA is TGTGCCAGCAGTCCCCGGGGGACCCCTGGAAACACCATATATTTT. It translates to CASSPRGTPGNTIYF.